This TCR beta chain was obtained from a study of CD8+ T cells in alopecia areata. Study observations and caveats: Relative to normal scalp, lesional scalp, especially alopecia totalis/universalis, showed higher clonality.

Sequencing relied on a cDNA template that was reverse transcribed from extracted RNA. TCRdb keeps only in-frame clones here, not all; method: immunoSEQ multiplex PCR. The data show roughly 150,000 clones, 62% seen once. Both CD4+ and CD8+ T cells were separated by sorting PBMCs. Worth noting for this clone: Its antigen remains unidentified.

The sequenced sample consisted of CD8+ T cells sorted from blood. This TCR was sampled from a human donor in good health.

The CDR3: CASRGDSYEQYF. The CDR3, as DNA: TGTGCCAGCAGAGGGGATTCATACGAGCAGTACTTC. The V and J genes are TRBV27 and TRBJ2-7, with D possibly TRBD1 on 5 matching bases. This CDR3 is built from 12 residues. Germline assignment: CDR1 MNHEY and CDR2 SMNVEV (reference sequence). Deletions cut 6 bases from V and 4 bases from J, with 10 bases between.